The 14 T cell receptor beta chains in this list originate from one sample, sequenced in a study of blood T cell repertoires in COVID-19. Repertoires were generated with immunoSEQ multiplex PCR, while TCRdb's copy carries only in-frame clones and drops some. The sample holds about 240,000 clones; roughly 85% are singletons and the top ten take 5.1%. Sample: peripheral blood. The receptors shown here come from a man between 50 and 59 years old with COVID-19, enrolled during active disease.

About this clone itself: The junction differs from germline at one of its ends, possibly a read error. This chain links TRBV3-1 (or the pseudogene TRBV3-2) with TRBJ1-2; D ambiguous. From germline, CDR1 is LGHDT and CDR2 YNNKEL (reference sequence). The CDR3 runs to 12 residues. This CDR3 reads CASSLPSGGHTF. CDR3 nucleotide sequence: TGTGCCAGCAGCCTCCCCTCGGGTGGCCACACCTTC.

The chain recombines TRBV24-1 with TRBJ2-1; 7 bases map to TRBD1. Germline V gene sequence: CDR1 KGHDR, CDR2 SFDVKD. The CDR3 loop spans 15 amino acids. J was trimmed by 1 base and V by 6 bases; bases with no gene match: 5. CDR3 region: CATSPGGSSYNEQFF. CDR3 sequence (DNA): TGTGCCACCAGTCCAGGGGGTTCTTCCTACAATGAGCAGTTCTTC.

The chain couples TRBV7-6 to TRBJ1-3, with D maybe TRBD1 (6 bases). V was clipped by 3 bases and J by 1 base, with 16 bases between them. Germline V CDR1 and CDR2: SGHVS, FNYEAQ. The CDR3 is made up of 17 amino acids. The CDR3 loop is CASSFSGTGLSGNTIYF. The CDR3 DNA sequence: TGTGCCAGCAGCTTCTCCGGTACAGGGCTATCTGGAAACACCATATATTTT.

In regard to this clone: The junction and the germline gene differ at one end; a read error may be behind it. V and J are TRBV7-2 and TRBJ2-4; a possible D gene is TRBD1 (5 bases). CDR3 length: 13 residues. Germline V lookup: CDR1 SGHTA, CDR2 FQGNSA. CDR3 protein: CASSPRARAAPDF. CDR3 bases: TGTGCCAGCAGCCCAAGGGCCAGGGCAGCCCCCGACTTC.

This clone showed up just a few times. The CDR3 is CASSLVLLAGRTTGELFF. The CDR3 DNA is TGTGCCAGCAGCTTAGTGTTACTAGCGGGGAGAACCACCGGGGAGCTGTTTTTT. The chain employs TRBV7-8 and TRBJ2-2; 10 positions agree with TRBD2. The CDR3 has 18 residues. V lost 1 base to trimming and J lost 4 bases; unmatched junction nucleotides: 9. Per the germline V gene, CDR1 is SGHVS and CDR2 is FQNEAQ. The full variable domain, its missing parts supplied by reference TRBV7-8 and TRBJ2-2, is GAGVSQSPRYKVAKRGQDVALRCDPISGHVSLFWYQQALGQGPEFLTYFQNEAQLDKSGLPSDRFFAERPEGSVSTLKIQRTQQEDSAVYLCASSLVLLAGRTTGELFFGEGSRLTVL.

V is TRBV5-6 and J is TRBJ1-3, with 7 bases lining up with TRBD1. With 2 bases clipped from V and 0 bases from J, the junction kept 5 bases outside the gene matches. The CDR3 extends over 16 amino acids. Germline CDR1 is SGHDT and CDR2 is YYEEEE. The CDR3 nucleotides read TGTGCCAGCAGCTTTTACAGGGGTTCCTCTGGAAACACCATATATTTT. This translates into CASSFYRGSSGNTIYF.

The DNA for the CDR3 is TGTGCCAGCAGGCTAGGGCAAGGGGACTATGGCTACACCTTC. Protein product: CASRLGQGDYGYTF. The chain links TRBV7-2 to TRBJ1-2; weak D call: TRBD1 (5 bases). Between the trimmed V and J ends, which lost 6 bases and 3 bases, there was a span of 14 bases. The CDR3 totals 14 residues. Germline V gives CDR1 SGHTA, CDR2 FQGNSA.

The rearrangement joins TRBV19 to TRBJ1-6; TRBD1 agrees at 7 bases. This CDR3 has 14 residues. V shed 6 bases and J 4 bases; nucleotides not matched to a gene: 3. Per the germline V gene, CDR1 is LNHDA and CDR2 is SQIVND (reference sequence). CDR3 nucleotide sequence: TGTGCCAGTAGAAGGGGACAGTATAATTCACCCCTCCACTTT. It specifies CASRRGQYNSPLHF.

The chain joins TRBV6-6 to TRBJ2-3; 9 bases match TRBD1. Trimming at V came to 5 bases and at J to 7 bases, leaving 4 bases not matched to a gene. Germline V CDR1 and CDR2: MNHNY, SVGAGI (reference sequence). The CDR3 totals 13 residues. For the CDR3, the DNA is TGTGCCAGCAGTACAGGGGGCGAATATACGCAGTATTTT. Its protein is CASSTGGEYTQYF.

This clone was counted between two and nine times. The V call is TRBV7-2, the J call TRBJ2-4; TRBD2 aligns across 11 bases. J gave up 6 bases and V 1 base, and 2 bases lay outside the gene matches. Looked up from germline, CDR1 is SGHTA and CDR2 is FQGNSA. There are 15 residues in the CDR3. The CDR3 loop is CASSLGGTSGNIQYF. CDR3 nucleotides: TGTGCCAGCAGCTTAGGAGGGACTAGCGGAAACATTCAGTACTTC.

The gene calls are TRBV6-5 and TRBJ2-7, with 10 nucleotides matching TRBD1. Germline CDR1 and CDR2: MNHEY and SVGAGI. Trimming took 7 bases from V and 7 from J; bases not matched to a gene: 10. The CDR3 runs 14 residues. CDR3 sequence reads: CASIPGQGLWEQYF. CDR3 nucleotides: TGTGCCAGCATCCCGGGACAGGGGCTGTGGGAGCAGTACTTC.

The rearrangement links TRBV6-2 or TRBV6-3 to TRBJ1-5, with 8 positions matching TRBD1. Looked up from germline, CDR1 is MNHEY and CDR2 is SVGEGT. After removal of 6 bases from V and 7 bases from J, the junction contained 14 bases not matched to a gene. The CDR3 is made up of 16 amino acids. The CDR3 sequence: CASSRSTGGYWQPQHF. CDR3 DNA sequence: TGTGCCAGCAGCCGCTCAACAGGGGGTTATTGGCAGCCCCAGCATTTT.

This rearrangement joins TRBV18 to TRBJ2-6; TRBD2 is a possible D gene (6 bases). Germline CDR1 reads KGHSH; CDR2 reads LQKENI. CDR3 length: 19 residues. Trimming removed 2 bases at V and 2 bases at J, with 19 bases between. CDR3: CASSPFRTGVRAGANVLTF. CDR3 coding DNA: TGTGCCAGCTCACCATTTAGGACGGGGGTTCGCGCTGGGGCCAACGTCCTGACTTTC.

The chain uses TRBV5-1 and TRBJ1-1; tentative D call: TRBD1 (6 bases). Deletions cut 4 bases from V and 1 base from J, with 17 bases between. The V gene's germline CDR1 is SGHRS and CDR2 YFSETQ. The CDR3 is 16 amino acids. This CDR3 reads CASSPDPQGRNTEAFF. CDR3 nucleotides: TGCGCCAGCAGCCCAGACCCACAGGGAAGGAACACTGAAGCTTTCTTT.